This T cell receptor beta chain derives from a study of blood T cell repertoires in COVID-19. About the research overall: PBMCs, B-cell-depleted T cells, or T cells were the source of the cDNA or gDNA that made up the material.

CDR1 is SGHNT, CDR2 YYREEE, per germline (reference sequence). With V trimmed by 0 bases and J by 2 bases, 6 bases remained unmatched. The CDR3 consists of 17 residues. As processed by the authors: Amplification of reference gene primers provided the estimated nucleated cell counts. TCRdb's copy holds only in-frame clones and misses some; the assay was immunoSEQ multiplex PCR. That table supplies the V and J calls and clone size; D and trimming were determined from the DNA. The repertoire has under 170,000 clones, about 86% of them found once; the top ten carry 2.5% to 4%. This chain connects TRBV5-4 to TRBJ2-1; TRBD2 matches 9 bases. Input material: peripheral blood. This TCR derives from a man between 70 and 80 years old with acute or convalescent COVID-19. CDR3 nucleotides: TGTGCCAGCAGCTTGGCCTCGGGCGGGAGGGCCTACAATGAGCAGTTCTTC. It translates to CASSLASGGRAYNEQFF. Full variable domain (rest looked up from reference TRBV5-4 and TRBJ2-1): ETGVTQSPTHLIKTRGQQVTLRCSSQSGHNTVSWYQQALGQGPQFIFQYYREEENGRGNFPPRFSGLQFPNYSSELNVNALELDDSALYLCASSLASGGRAYNEQFFGPGTRLTVL.